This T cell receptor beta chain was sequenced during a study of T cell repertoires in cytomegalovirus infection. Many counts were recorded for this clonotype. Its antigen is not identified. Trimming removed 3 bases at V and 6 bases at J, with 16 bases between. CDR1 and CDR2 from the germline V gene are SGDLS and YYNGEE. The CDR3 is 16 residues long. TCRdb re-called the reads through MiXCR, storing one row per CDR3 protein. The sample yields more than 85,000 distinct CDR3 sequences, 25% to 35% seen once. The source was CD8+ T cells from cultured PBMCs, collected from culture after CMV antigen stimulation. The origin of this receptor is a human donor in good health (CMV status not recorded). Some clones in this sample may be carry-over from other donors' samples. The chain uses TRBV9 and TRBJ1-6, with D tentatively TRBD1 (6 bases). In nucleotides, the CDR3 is TGTGCCAGCAGCGCCCGAAGGGGGGGCGGTAATTCACCCCTCCACTTT. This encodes CASSARRGGGNSPLHF.